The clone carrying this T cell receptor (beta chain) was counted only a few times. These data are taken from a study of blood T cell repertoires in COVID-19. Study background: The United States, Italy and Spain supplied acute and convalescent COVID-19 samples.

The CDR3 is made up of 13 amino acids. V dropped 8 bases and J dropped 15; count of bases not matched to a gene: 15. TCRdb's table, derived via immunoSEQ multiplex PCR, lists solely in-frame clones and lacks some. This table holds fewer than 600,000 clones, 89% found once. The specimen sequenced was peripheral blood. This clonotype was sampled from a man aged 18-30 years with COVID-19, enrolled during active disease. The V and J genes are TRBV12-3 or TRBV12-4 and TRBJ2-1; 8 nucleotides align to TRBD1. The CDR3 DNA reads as TGTGCCAGCTGTTCTTATTCGGACAGGGTAAGGTTCTTC. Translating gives CASCSYSDRVRFF.